Below are 32 T cell receptor beta chains sequenced from a single sample in a study of regulatory T cells in long-lasting Graves disease. Noted time point: newly diagnosed GD, antithyroid drugs for less than 3 months. Isolated PBMC RNA provided the starting material for the TCR library. TCR beta libraries were built with iRepertoire HTBI primers and Arm-PCR of CDR3 regions. TCRdb itself ran the multiplex PCR reads through MiXCR, one entry per CDR3 protein. The sample includes around 500,000 distinct CDR3 sequences, around 13% of them seen just once. These data were likewise used in another study, on T cells in Graves' hyperthyroidism and ophthalmopathy.

The sample was peripheral blood mononuclear cells (PBMCs), taken at new diagnosis, from a patient treated with antithyroid drugs. The receptors were sampled from a woman in her twenties or thirties with Graves disease.

This clonotype was counted many times. The chain recombines TRBV28 with TRBJ1-4; no definite D call. Germline loops: CDR1 MDHEN, CDR2 SYDVKM. CDR3 length: 18 amino acids. Trimming removed 2 bases from V and 8 bases from J, with 24 bases in between. The CDR3 sequence: CASSLNPALEFFGEKLFF. CDR3 bases: TGTGCCAGCAGTTTAAACCCCGCCTTGGAATTTTTTGGCGAAAAACTGTTTTTT.

The chain has TRBV27 and TRBJ2-7, with D unclear. Trimming removed 3 bases from V and 2 bases from J, with 8 bases in between. Germline loops: CDR1 MNHEY, CDR2 SMNVEV (reference sequence). The length of the CDR3 is 13 residues. CDR3 DNA: TGTGCCAGCAGTTTTCGCCCCACCTACGAGCAGTACTTC. Encoded protein: CASSFRPTYEQYF.

The rearrangement joins TRBV6-2 or TRBV6-3 to TRBJ2-3; 9 bases align to TRBD2. With V trimmed by 5 bases and J by 1 base, 1 base remained unmatched. The CDR3 consists of 14 residues. CDR1 and CDR2 from the germline V gene are MNHEY and SVGEGT. The CDR3 here is CASSQREGTDTQYF. As DNA, the CDR3 is TGTGCCAGCAGTCAGCGGGAGGGCACAGATACGCAGTATTTT.

The chain couples TRBV24-1 to TRBJ2-1, with TRBD1 as a possible D gene (6 bases). V lost 0 bases, J lost 9 bases, and 8 bases lay in between. Germline V gene sequence: CDR1 KGHDR, CDR2 SFDVKD. This CDR3 has 13 residues. The CDR3 DNA reads as TGTGCCACCAGTGATTTGCAAGGGGGTGAGCAGTTCTTC. It yields the protein CATSDLQGGEQFF.

This clonotype was found many times. The chain combines TRBV2 with TRBJ2-3; D might be TRBD1 (5 bases). CDR1 is SNHLY, CDR2 FYNNEI, per germline. The CDR3 runs to 15 residues. V lost 4 bases and J lost 4, with 15 bases in between. The CDR3 sequence is CASSGQGQWADTQYF. In nucleotides, the CDR3 is TGTGCCAGCAGTGGGCAGGGTCAGTGGGCAGATACGCAGTATTTT.

This clonotype was picked up many times. The V call is TRBV28, the J call TRBJ2-7; TRBD2 aligns across 7 bases. The germline V gene encodes CDR1 MDHEN and CDR2 SYDVKM. The CDR3 extends over 14 amino acids. V dropped 1 base and J dropped 5; count of bases not matched to a gene: 5. The CDR3 is CASSLFAGANEQYF. For the CDR3, the DNA is TGTGCCAGCAGTTTATTTGCGGGAGCTAACGAGCAGTACTTC.

In this sample, this clonotype turned up many times. This chain connects TRBV11-2 to TRBJ2-3; D ambiguous. Germline CDR1 SGHAT, CDR2 FQNNGV. V dropped 1 base and J dropped 1 base, with 6 bases sitting between them. The CDR3 runs to 14 residues. The CDR3 spells CASSLGVGTDTQYF. CDR3 in DNA: TGTGCCAGCAGCTTAGGGGTGGGCACAGATACGCAGTATTTT. Full variable domain (remainder filled in from reference TRBV11-2 and TRBJ2-3): EAGVAQSPRYKIIEKRQSVAFWCNPISGHATLYWYQQILGQGPKLLIQFQNNGVVDDSQLPKDRFSAERLKGVDSTLKIQPAKLEDSAVYLCASSLGVGTDTQYFGPGTRLTVL.

The chain joins TRBV27 to TRBJ2-7, with D maybe TRBD1 (5 bases). Germline V gene sequence: CDR1 MNHEY, CDR2 SMNVEV (reference sequence). This CDR3 contains 14 residues. Trimming pared 2 bases from V and 4 bases from J, leaving 12 bases between. The chain's CDR3 is CASSLGARSYEQYF. Here the CDR3 DNA reads TGTGCCAGCAGTTTAGGGGCAAGGTCGTACGAGCAGTACTTC.

This clonotype was seen a few times. The rearrangement links TRBV9 to TRBJ2-7; 13 bases are shared with TRBD2. V gave up 2 bases and J gave up 2 bases; unmatched junction bases: 1. This CDR3 is built from 15 residues. Germline CDR1 and CDR2: SGDLS and YYNGEE. CDR3 in amino acids: CASSVGLAGAYEQYF. CDR3 sequence (DNA): TGTGCCAGCAGCGTCGGACTAGCGGGAGCCTACGAGCAGTACTTC.

The V and J genes are TRBV20-1 and TRBJ2-1; 8 nucleotides line up with TRBD2. Germline V lookup: CDR1 DFQATT, CDR2 SNEGSKA (reference sequence). Trimming took 2 bases from V and 3 from J; bases not matched to a gene: 6. The CDR3 is 15 residues long. CDR3 protein: CSARQAGVYYNEQFF. The CDR3 DNA follows: TGCAGTGCTAGACAAGCGGGAGTCTACTACAATGAGCAGTTCTTC.

The J gene is TRBJ1-1, the V gene TRBV27, with 7 bases aligning to TRBD1. V was pared by 5 bases and J by 5 bases, with 8 bases of the junction left unmatched. The CDR3 length is 14 residues. From germline, CDR1 is MNHEY and CDR2 SMNVEV (reference sequence). The CDR3 nucleotides are TGTGCCAGCAGTATAGGGACAGAGGGGACTGAAGCTTTCTTT. Encoded protein: CASSIGTEGTEAFF.

This clonotype came up a few times. The chain carries TRBV4-1 and TRBJ2-1; the D gene is possibly TRBD1 (6 bases). V was cut by 6 bases and J by 0 bases, with 15 bases left in between. The CDR3 has 16 amino acids. Germline values: CDR1 MGHRA, CDR2 YSYEKL. CDR3 nucleotides: TGCGCCAGCAGACGACAGGTACTCAGCTCCTACAATGAGCAGTTCTTC. Its translation is CASRRQVLSSYNEQFF.

In the case of this clonotype: This may arise from a read error, as a much more abundant clone is one base away. In this CDR3 the conserved last residue, phenylalanine or tryptophan, is missing, so a read error is likely. The rearrangement joins TRBV2 to TRBJ2-7; 9 bases are shared with TRBD2. Germline CDR1 SNHLY, CDR2 FYNNEI. Trimming at V came to 1 base and at J to 3 bases, leaving 4 bases not matched to a gene. This CDR3 has 15 residues. The CDR3 coding sequence is TGTGCCAGCAGTGAAGGGCCTAGCGGGATCTACGAGCAGTACCTC. Protein: CASSEGPSGIYEQYL.

The chain has TRBV20-1 and TRBJ1-1; D is ambiguous. Trimming took off 5 bases at V and 6 bases at J, with 19 bases between the two ends. Germline V lookup: CDR1 DFQATT, CDR2 SNEGSKA (reference sequence). The CDR3 loop spans 14 amino acids. The DNA of the CDR3 is TGCAGTGCTGAGGAGGTAGGCCGGACGGCTGAAGCTTTCTTT. The encoded protein is CSAEEVGRTAEAFF.

The V call is TRBV4-1, the J call TRBJ2-7; D not resolved. Germline values: CDR1 MGHRA, CDR2 YSYEKL. The germline V and J ends were trimmed by 4 bases and 3 bases, with 10 bases remaining between them. The CDR3 runs to 13 residues. CDR3 coding DNA: TGCGCCAGCAGCCCGAGATACAACTACGAGCAGTACTTC. Residues: CASSPRYNYEQYF.

This clonotype was seen ten or more times. J is TRBJ2-1 and V is TRBV2, with D unclear. The CDR3 spans 15 residues. Trimming removed 5 bases from V and 0 bases from J, with 11 bases in between. Germline assignment: CDR1 SNHLY and CDR2 FYNNEI. For the CDR3, the DNA is TGTGCCAGCAGTCCTTCGTCGGTCTCCTACAATGAGCAGTTCTTC. Translating gives CASSPSSVSYNEQFF.

This clonotype has just a few counts. As DNA, the CDR3 is TGTGCCAGCAGCCCCCTGACTAGCGGGAGATCTGGGAATGAGCAGTTCTTC. It translates to CASSPLTSGRSGNEQFF. The gene calls are TRBV13 and TRBJ2-1, with 12 bases that match TRBD2. The germline gives CDR1 PRHDT, CDR2 FYEKMQ (reference sequence). The CDR3 runs 17 residues. J lost 7 bases, V lost 5 bases, and 12 bases had no gene match.

This clonotype was observed many times. The rearrangement links TRBV11-3 to TRBJ2-3; D may be TRBD1 or TRBD2 (5 bases each). V lost 6 bases and J lost 9, with 25 bases in between. Germline V gene lookup returns CDR1 SGHNT and CDR2 YENEEA. This CDR3 has 16 residues. The CDR3 nucleotides are TGTGCCAGCAGTACCAGAGCTGGAGCCAGTGGGGACACGCAGTATTTT. It encodes CASSTRAGASGDTQYF.

This clonotype was observed many times. The chain uses TRBV28 and TRBJ2-5; TRBD2 aligns across 10 bases. Germline CDR1 MDHEN, CDR2 SYDVKM. J lost 3 bases, V lost 0 bases, and 7 bases had no gene match. The CDR3 has 17 amino acids. CDR3: CASSLWNTSGMEETQYF. The CDR3 DNA is TGTGCCAGCAGTTTATGGAACACTAGCGGGATGGAAGAGACCCAGTACTTC.

The chain joins TRBV24-1 to TRBJ2-3; D uncertain. CDR3 length equals 11 residues. Germline loops: CDR1 KGHDR, CDR2 SFDVKD. Trimming cost V 6 bases and J 5 bases, with 5 bases left between them. The CDR3 protein is CATSNVDTQYF. Written as DNA, the CDR3 is TGTGCCACCAGTAACGTAGATACGCAGTATTTT.

This clonotype was picked up many times. CDR3 DNA: TGTGCCAGCTCACCGACGACAGTGAACACTGAAGCTTTCTTT. Its protein product is CASSPTTVNTEAFF. J is TRBJ1-1 and V is TRBV18, with D possibly TRBD1 on 5 matching bases. V lost 3 bases and J 0 bases, leaving 8 bases between the germline ends. CDR3 length: 14 residues. The V gene's germline CDR1 is KGHSH and CDR2 LQKENI.

This clonotype was counted ten times or more. The rearrangement uses TRBV2 and TRBJ2-7; 7 bases are a match to TRBD1. The germline V gene has CDR1 SNHLY and CDR2 FYNNEI. V lost 4 bases to trimming and J lost 9 bases; unmatched junction nucleotides: 3. The CDR3 consists of 11 residues. In DNA form, the CDR3 reads TGTGCCAGCAGTGCACAGGGGTCGCAGTACTTC. It specifies CASSAQGSQYF. Full variable domain (missing parts from reference TRBV2 and TRBJ2-7): EPEVTQTPSHQVTQMGQEVILRCVPISNHLYFYWYRQILGQKVEFLVSFYNNEISEKSEIFDDQFSVERPDGSNFTLKIRSTKLEDSAMYFCASSAQGSQYFGPGTRLTVT.

In this sample, this clonotype turned up a few times. Its ends do not fully match the called genes, so a read error is possible. The chain uses TRBV5-1 and TRBJ1-1, with D possibly TRBD1 on 5 matching bases. Germline V gene sequence: CDR1 SGHRS, CDR2 YFSETQ. The length of the CDR3 is 14 residues. In DNA form, the CDR3 reads TGCGCCGGCAGCCTCGGGACCGTGAACACTGAAGCTTTCTTT. It yields the protein CAGSLGTVNTEAFF.

Details on this clonotype: This sequence is one base from a far larger clone and is likely a read error. This rearrangement joins TRBV11-1 to TRBJ2-1, with D tentatively TRBD2 (5 bases). Germline loops: CDR1 SGHAT, CDR2 FQDESV (reference sequence). The CDR3 is 14 residues long. V lost 1 base and J lost 10, with 14 bases in between. CDR3 nucleotide sequence: TGTGCCAGCAGCTTAGAGGCAGGAGGCTACGAGCAGTTCTTC. As protein: CASSLEAGGYEQFF.

This clonotype was seen a few times. V is TRBV20-1 and J is TRBJ2-1; 10 bases are a match to TRBD2. The V gene end was trimmed by 4 bases and the J gene end by 7 bases; junction bases not matched to a gene: 13. Germline V gene lookup returns CDR1 DFQATT and CDR2 SNEGSKA (reference sequence). The CDR3 runs 16 residues. CDR3 coding DNA: TGCAGTGCTACCCCGATCCTAGCGGGAGTTTCGAATGAGCAGTTCTTC. Its translation is CSATPILAGVSNEQFF.

This clonotype was counted at least ten times. The genes are TRBV12-3 or TRBV12-4 and TRBJ1-5; TRBD1 is a possible D gene (5 bases). V lost 3 bases to trimming and J lost 2 bases, with 23 bases between them. The CDR3 covers 19 residues. The CDR3: CASSLLKSAGRVGNQPQHF. In DNA, the CDR3 is TGTGCCAGCAGTTTGCTAAAGTCGGCCGGCAGGGTGGGCAATCAGCCCCAGCATTTT.

Ten or more counts support this clonotype. The chain is built from TRBV19 and TRBJ2-3; TRBD1 aligns across 10 bases. CDR3 length: 15 residues. Germline values: CDR1 LNHDA, CDR2 SQIVND (reference sequence). The trim removed 6 bases at V and 4 bases at J, leaving 7 bases unmatched. The CDR3 loop is CASSTGQGLADTQYF. The CDR3 nucleotides are TGTGCCAGTAGCACGGGACAGGGGTTGGCAGATACGCAGTATTTT.

This clonotype has ten or more counts. V is TRBV30 and J is TRBJ2-2, with 9 bases that match TRBD2. The V and J ends lost 2 bases and 2 bases, in that order; junction bases with no gene match: 6. This CDR3 region has 16 residues. The germline V gene has CDR1 GTSNPN and CDR2 SVGIG (reference sequence). CDR3: CAWSIISGGNTGELFF. CDR3 DNA: TGTGCCTGGAGTATCATTAGCGGGGGTAACACCGGGGAGCTGTTTTTT. Looking up the rest from reference TRBV30 and TRBJ2-2 gives the full variable domain: SQTIHQWPATLVQPVGSPLSLECTVEGTSNPNLYWYRQAAGRGLQLLFYSVGIGQISSEVPQNLSASRPQDRQFILSSKKLLLSDSGFYLCAWSIISGGNTGELFFGEGSRLTVL.

The V call is TRBV2, the J call TRBJ2-7, with D possibly TRBD1 on 6 matching bases. This CDR3 comprises 17 residues. Germline loops: CDR1 SNHLY, CDR2 FYNNEI. Trimming cost V 8 bases and J 0 bases, with 23 bases left between them. Written as DNA, the CDR3 is TGTGCCAGCGGTGGTGGTTTGGGGGCGCAGGGCTCCTACGAGCAGTACTTC. Protein product: CASGGGLGAQGSYEQYF.

This clonotype showed up many times. The chain has TRBV7-9 and TRBJ2-4; 8 bases match TRBD1. The CDR3 runs 15 residues. Germline V CDR1 and CDR2: SEHNR, FQNEAQ (reference sequence). The J segment lost 6 bases and the V segment lost 1 base, leaving 5 bases of the junction unmatched. CDR3 nucleotide sequence: TGTGCCAGCAGCTTAGGGACAGGGCATGGAAACATTCAGTACTTC. It translates to CASSLGTGHGNIQYF.

This clonotype was counted many times. This rearrangement joins TRBV4-1 to TRBJ1-2; D remains ambiguous. This CDR3 is built from 16 residues. V dropped 3 bases and J dropped 5 bases, with 19 bases sitting between them. Germline-derived CDR1 and CDR2 are MGHRA and YSYEKL. The chain's CDR3 is CASSQTLTAREYGYTF. The CDR3 region has the DNA TGCGCCAGCAGCCAGACTTTAACAGCCCGCGAGTATGGCTACACCTTC.

This chain links TRBV10-3 with TRBJ2-3; 8 bases align to TRBD1. Per germline, CDR1 ENHRY and CDR2 SYGVKD. V gave up 5 bases and J gave up 1 base; unmatched junction bases: 5. The CDR3 covers 15 residues. DNA of the CDR3: TGTGCCATCAGTTTTGGACAGGGACGCACAGATACGCAGTATTTT. Amino acids: CAISFGQGRTDTQYF.